The 25 T cell receptor beta chains below come from one sample, sequenced in a study of control samples from healthy donors and cancer patients. Only in-frame clones appear in the TCRdb table, and some are missing; sequencing was by immunoSEQ multiplex PCR. The sample yields around 110,000 clones, over 90% seen once. The source material was blood. The receptors stem from a man between 25 and 39 years old in good health.

The V and J genes are TRBV5-1 and TRBJ1-2, with D tentatively TRBD1 (6 bases). Germline CDR1 and CDR2: SGHRS and YFSETQ. Trimming took 3 bases from V and 1 from J, leaving 13 bases between them. The CDR3 extends over 15 amino acids. In DNA form, the CDR3 reads TGCGCCAGCAGCTCCTTTCAGGACAGTAACTATGGCTACACCTTC. This codes for CASSSFQDSNYGYTF.

The chain carries TRBV27 and TRBJ1-5, with 8 positions matching TRBD1. The CDR3 covers 14 residues. Germline CDR1 MNHEY, CDR2 SMNVEV (reference sequence). Germline trimming cut 5 bases from V and 7 bases from J; bases unmatched to any gene: 7. The CDR3 DNA reads as TGTGCCAGCAGTCCGCAGGGGGCAGGGCAGCCCCAGCATTTT. This gives the protein CASSPQGAGQPQHF.

Concerning this clone itself: Other DNA sequences in the sample encode the same CDR3. This chain joins TRBV5-4 and TRBJ2-1; D remains unclear. The CDR3 loop spans 11 amino acids. Trimming removed 0 bases from V and 6 bases from J, with 1 base in between. The germline V gene encodes CDR1 SGHNT and CDR2 YYREEE (reference sequence). The CDR3 coding sequence is TGTGCCAGCAGCTTGGCCAATGAGCAGTTCTTC. This codes for CASSLANEQFF.

V and J are TRBV24-1 and TRBJ2-1, with D unclear. CDR1 is KGHDR, CDR2 SFDVKD, per germline. The CDR3 extends over 16 amino acids. Deletions cut 1 base from V and 5 bases from J, with 14 bases between. Here the CDR3 DNA reads TGTGCCACCAGTGATTTTAGGCCGCCTAAAAACAATGAGCAGTTCTTC. Amino acids: CATSDFRPPKNNEQFF.

The rearrangement joins TRBV6-1 to TRBJ2-5; maybe TRBD1 (5 bases). Germline V lookup: CDR1 MNHNS, CDR2 SASEGT. The CDR3 has 13 amino acids. Trimming pared 3 bases from V and 1 base from J, leaving 6 bases between. The DNA of the CDR3 is TGTGCCAGCAGTGATAGGGGCCAAGAGACCCAGTACTTC. This codes for CASSDRGQETQYF.

The chain carries TRBV24-1 and TRBJ2-7; 8 bases line up with TRBD1. CDR1 and CDR2 (germline): KGHDR, SFDVKD. Germline trimming cut 2 bases from V and 3 bases from J; bases unmatched to any gene: 5. The CDR3 is made up of 15 amino acids. CDR3: CATSDSGQGNYEQYF. CDR3 sequence (DNA): TGTGCCACCAGTGATTCAGGACAGGGCAACTACGAGCAGTACTTC.

In its sample, this clone was seen once. The chain carries TRBV7-9 and TRBJ1-3, with no clear D. V lost 5 bases, J lost 0 bases, and 11 bases lay in between. This CDR3 has 15 residues. Germline V CDR1 and CDR2: SEHNR, FQNEAQ (reference sequence). The CDR3 sequence: CASSPAGISGNTIYF. As DNA, the CDR3 is TGTGCCAGCAGCCCCGCGGGGATCTCTGGAAACACCATATATTTT. Drawing the rest from reference TRBV7-9 and TRBJ1-3, the complete variable domain is DTGVSQNPRHKITKRGQNVTFRCDPISEHNRLYWYRQTLGQGPEFLTYFQNEAQLEKSRLLSDRFSAERPKGSFSTLEIQRTEQGDSAMYLCASSPAGISGNTIYFGEGSWLTVV.

This chain connects TRBV6-6 to TRBJ2-7, with D unclear. V was shortened by 6 bases and J by 7 bases, with 16 bases between the two germline ends. The CDR3 is 13 amino acids. In germline, CDR1 is MNHNY, CDR2 SVGAGI (reference sequence). The CDR3 DNA reads TGTGCCAGCAGCCTAGGGCGTATAGGGGAGCAGTACTTC. Protein: CASSLGRIGEQYF.

The chain links TRBV24-1 to TRBJ2-3, with TRBD1 matching 8 bases. V gave up 3 bases and J gave up 7 bases; unmatched junction bases: 8. The CDR3 totals 15 residues. The germline CDR1 and CDR2 sequences are KGHDR and SFDVKD. CDR3 sequence (DNA): TGTGCCACCAGTGATCAGGGGGCCTCGAGGAATACGCAGTATTTT. Its translation: CATSDQGASRNTQYF.

This chain uses TRBV6-5 with TRBJ2-2, with D uncertain. The CDR3 extends over 13 amino acids. The germline gives CDR1 MNHEY, CDR2 SVGAGI. Deletions cut 2 bases from V and 5 bases from J, with 6 bases between. CDR3 sequence (DNA): TGTGCCAGCAGTTACCTGGCAACCGGGGAGCTGTTTTTT. The encoded protein is CASSYLATGELFF.

This chain connects TRBV3-1 (or the pseudogene TRBV3-2) to TRBJ1-2; D perhaps matches TRBD1 (5 bases). This CDR3 contains 12 residues. Germline loops: CDR1 LGHDT, CDR2 YNNKEL (reference sequence). V lost 3 bases to trimming and J lost 7 bases, with 9 bases between them. CDR3 amino acids: CASSQGEAGYTF. In DNA, the CDR3 is TGTGCCAGCAGCCAGGGGGAGGCTGGCTACACCTTC.

The table lists this clone with many counts. The chain recombines TRBV5-1 with TRBJ1-1; D possibly corresponds to TRBD1 (5 bases). Germline V lookup: CDR1 SGHRS, CDR2 YFSETQ. CDR3 size: 15 residues. Trimming removed 7 bases from V and 10 bases from J, with 26 bases in between. The CDR3 loop reads CASREEGRGVDAAFF. CDR3 bases: TGCGCCAGCCGGGAGGAGGGGCGGGGAGTCGATGCAGCTTTCTTT.

The chain has TRBV30 and TRBJ2-2; TRBD1 is a possible D gene (5 bases). Germline V gene data show CDR1 as GTSNPN and CDR2 as SVGIG (reference sequence). The germline V and J ends were trimmed by 6 bases and 1 base, with 12 bases remaining between them. The CDR3 sequence is 14 residues long. The CDR3: CACDPGMNTGELFF. The CDR3 DNA is TGTGCCTGCGACCCAGGGATGAACACCGGGGAGCTGTTTTTT. The whole variable domain, filled in from reference TRBV30 and TRBJ2-2, reads SQTIHQWPATLVQPVGSPLSLECTVEGTSNPNLYWYRQAAGRGLQLLFYSVGIGQISSEVPQNLSASRPQDRQFILSSKKLLLSDSGFYLCACDPGMNTGELFFGEGSRLTVL.

V is TRBV11-1 and J is TRBJ2-3; 13 nucleotides agree with TRBD2. This CDR3 is built from 16 residues. The trim removed 5 bases at V and 3 bases at J, leaving 5 bases unmatched. Germline V gene lookup returns CDR1 SGHAT and CDR2 FQDESV (reference sequence). DNA for the CDR3: TGTGCCAGCAGCCGTCGGACTAGCGGGGGTACAGATACGCAGTATTTT. Protein product: CASSRRTSGGTDTQYF.

V usage is TRBV19 and J usage is TRBJ1-2, with D maybe TRBD1 (6 bases). The CDR3 length is 15 residues. V lost 5 bases to trimming and J lost 5 bases, with 18 bases between them. Germline V CDR1 and CDR2: LNHDA, SQIVND (reference sequence). CDR3 amino acids: CASSVSGTKDYGYTF. As DNA, the CDR3 is TGTGCCAGTAGTGTTTCCGGGACAAAGGATTATGGCTACACCTTC.

The chain links TRBV30 to TRBJ1-5; 7 bases match TRBD1. The CDR3 is 13 residues long. The germline CDR1 and CDR2 sequences are GTSNPN and SVGIG (reference sequence). V gave up 4 bases and J gave up 11 bases; unmatched junction bases: 11. The CDR3 DNA sequence: TGTGCCTGGACAGGGGGGCAATTCGAGGCCCAGCATTTT. This codes for CAWTGGQFEAQHF.

V and J are TRBV13 and TRBJ2-5; D gene unclear. Germline assignment: CDR1 PRHDT and CDR2 FYEKMQ (reference sequence). Between the trimmed V and J ends, which lost 5 bases and 2 bases, there was a span of 15 bases. This CDR3 is built from 15 residues. CDR3 nucleotide sequence: TGTGCCAGCAGCCAGGCGTCAGGTCTACAAGAGACCCAGTACTTC. It specifies CASSQASGLQETQYF.

The chain joins TRBV7-8 to TRBJ1-1; D not certain. This CDR3 contains 13 residues. Trimming pared 4 bases from V and 0 bases from J, leaving 6 bases between. In germline, CDR1 is SGHVS, CDR2 FQNEAQ. DNA of the CDR3: TGTGCCAGCAGCTCCAATTTGAACACTGAAGCTTTCTTT. It codes for CASSSNLNTEAFF.

The V and J genes are TRBV5-6 and TRBJ1-5; 8 bases fit TRBD1. Germline trimming cut 5 bases from V and 6 bases from J; bases unmatched to any gene: 4. Germline values: CDR1 SGHDT, CDR2 YYEEEE. The CDR3 has 13 amino acids. The CDR3 loop reads CASSPGTGQPQHF. DNA of the CDR3: TGTGCCAGCAGTCCCGGGACAGGTCAGCCCCAGCATTTT.

The chain uses TRBV6-5 and TRBJ2-1; no clear D gene. Germline V CDR1 and CDR2: MNHEY, SVGAGI. This CDR3 has 13 amino acids. V was clipped by 6 bases and J by 5 bases, with 11 bases between them. CDR3 nucleotide sequence: TGTGCCAGCAGCGGAAGGTTGAACAATGAGCAGTTCTTC. Encoded protein: CASSGRLNNEQFF.

The J gene is TRBJ1-4, the V gene TRBV2; D is undetermined. CDR3 length: 15 residues. V shed 5 bases and J shed 1 base, with 11 bases lying between them. Germline lookup yields CDR1 SNHLY and CDR2 FYNNEI. This CDR3 reads CASSPLTGTNEKLFF. The CDR3 DNA is TGTGCCAGCAGTCCCTTGACGGGAACTAATGAAAAACTGTTTTTT.

This clone was seen once. This chain joins TRBV7-2 and TRBJ2-1; TRBD2 matches 13 bases. V was clipped by 5 bases and J by 5 bases; unmatched bases: 9. The V gene's germline CDR1 is SGHTA and CDR2 FQGNSA. This CDR3 contains 17 residues. The CDR3 protein is CASSLKTSGGSNNEQFF. In nucleotides, the CDR3 is TGTGCCAGCAGCCTAAAGACTAGCGGGGGGAGCAACAATGAGCAGTTCTTC.

The chain carries TRBV6-5 and TRBJ2-1; 8 nucleotides align to TRBD1. The CDR3 has 15 amino acids. Per the germline V gene, CDR1 is MNHEY and CDR2 is SVGAGI. J was trimmed by 1 base and V by 2 bases; bases with no gene match: 1. The CDR3: CASSYDRGSYNEQFF. DNA of the CDR3: TGTGCCAGCAGTTACGACAGGGGTTCCTACAATGAGCAGTTCTTC.

The V gene is TRBV30, the J gene TRBJ2-2, with D perhaps matching TRBD2 (6 bases). V was pared by 4 bases and J by 4 bases, with 13 bases between. The germline gives CDR1 GTSNPN, CDR2 SVGIG (reference sequence). The CDR3 length is 14 residues. CDR3 coding DNA: TGTGCCTGGACCACGGGACTCCGCACCGGGGAGCTGTTTTTT. It codes for CAWTTGLRTGELFF.

In its sample, this clone was seen once. V usage is TRBV9 and J usage is TRBJ1-2; 8 positions match TRBD1. This CDR3 region has 18 residues. CDR1 and CDR2 (germline): SGDLS, YYNGEE. V lost 10 bases and J lost 2; bases outside the gene matches: 22. For the CDR3, the DNA is TGTGCCGGCGAGCAGGTCCCCTCCGGACAGGGAGGGAACTATGGCTACACCTTC. Translation gives CAGEQVPSGQGGNYGYTF.